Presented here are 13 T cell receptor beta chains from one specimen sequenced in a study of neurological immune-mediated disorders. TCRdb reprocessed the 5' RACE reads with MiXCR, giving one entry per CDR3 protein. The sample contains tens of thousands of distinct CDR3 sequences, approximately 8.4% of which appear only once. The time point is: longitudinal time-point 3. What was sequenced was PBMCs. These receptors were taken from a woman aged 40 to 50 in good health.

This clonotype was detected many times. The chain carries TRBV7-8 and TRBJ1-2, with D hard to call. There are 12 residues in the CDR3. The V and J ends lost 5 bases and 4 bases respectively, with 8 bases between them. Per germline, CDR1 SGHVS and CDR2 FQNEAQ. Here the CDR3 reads CASSGDGYGYTF. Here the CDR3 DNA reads TGTGCCAGCAGCGGAGACGGCTATGGCTACACCTTC.

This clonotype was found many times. The CDR3 region is CASSPGLAGVYNEQFF. The CDR3 DNA reads TGTGCCAGCAGCCCCGGACTAGCGGGGGTCTACAATGAGCAGTTCTTC. This chain links TRBV7-2 with TRBJ2-1, with 13 bases identical to TRBD2. The length of the CDR3 is 16 residues. The ends lost 5 bases at V and 3 bases at J; junction bases unmatched: 4. Germline lookup yields CDR1 SGHTA and CDR2 FQGNSA.

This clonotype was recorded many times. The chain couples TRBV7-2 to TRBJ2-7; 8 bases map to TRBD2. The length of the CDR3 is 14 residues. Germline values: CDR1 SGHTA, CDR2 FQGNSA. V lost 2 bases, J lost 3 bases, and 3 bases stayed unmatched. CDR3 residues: CASSLTSGGYEQYF. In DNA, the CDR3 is TGTGCCAGCAGCTTAACTAGCGGAGGCTACGAGCAGTACTTC. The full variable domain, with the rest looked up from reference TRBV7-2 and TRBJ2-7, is GAGVSQSPSNKVTEKGKDVELRCDPISGHTALYWYRQSLGQGLEFLIYFQGNSAPDKSGLPSDRFSAERTGGSVSTLTIQRTQQEDSAVYLCASSLTSGGYEQYFGPGTRLTVT.

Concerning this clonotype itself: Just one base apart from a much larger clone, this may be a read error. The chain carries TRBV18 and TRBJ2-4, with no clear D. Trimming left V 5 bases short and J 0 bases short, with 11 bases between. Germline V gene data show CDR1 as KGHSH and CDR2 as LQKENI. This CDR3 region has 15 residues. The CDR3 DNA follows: TGTGCCAGCTCAACCCGGGTTTTAGCCAAAAACATTCAGTACTTC. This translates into CASSTRVLAKNIQYF.

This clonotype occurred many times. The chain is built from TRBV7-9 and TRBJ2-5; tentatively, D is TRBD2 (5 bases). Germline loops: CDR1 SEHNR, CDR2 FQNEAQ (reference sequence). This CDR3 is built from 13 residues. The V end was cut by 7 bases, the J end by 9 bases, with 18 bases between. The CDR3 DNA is TGTGCCAGCACCCCGGTTTGGGGAGACCCCCAGTACTTC. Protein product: CASTPVWGDPQYF.

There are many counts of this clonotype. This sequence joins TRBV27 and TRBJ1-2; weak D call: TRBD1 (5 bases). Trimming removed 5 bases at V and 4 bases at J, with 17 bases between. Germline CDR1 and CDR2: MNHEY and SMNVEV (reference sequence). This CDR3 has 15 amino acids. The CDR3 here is CASSLFPGHSYGYTF. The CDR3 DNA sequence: TGTGCCAGCAGTCTTTTCCCAGGGCATTCCTATGGCTACACCTTC.

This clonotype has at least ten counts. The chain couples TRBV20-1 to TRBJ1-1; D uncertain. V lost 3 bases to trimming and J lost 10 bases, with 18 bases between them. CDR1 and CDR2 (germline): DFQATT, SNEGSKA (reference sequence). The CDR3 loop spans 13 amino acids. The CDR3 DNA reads TGCAGTGCTAGCCAGGTCACCAGGAACGGAGCTTTCTTT. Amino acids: CSASQVTRNGAFF.

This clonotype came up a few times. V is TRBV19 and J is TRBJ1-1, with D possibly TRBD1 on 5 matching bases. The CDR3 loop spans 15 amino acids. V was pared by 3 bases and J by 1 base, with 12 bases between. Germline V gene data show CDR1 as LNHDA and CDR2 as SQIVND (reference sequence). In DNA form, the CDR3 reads TGTGCCAGTAGTATCCGGACAAGGGAGAACACTGAAGCTTTCTTT. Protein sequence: CASSIRTRENTEAFF.

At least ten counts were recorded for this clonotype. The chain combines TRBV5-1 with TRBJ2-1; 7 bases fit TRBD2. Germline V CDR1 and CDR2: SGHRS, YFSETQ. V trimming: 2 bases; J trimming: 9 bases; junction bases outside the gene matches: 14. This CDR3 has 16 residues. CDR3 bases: TGCGCCAGCAGCTTAGGCATAGCGGGCGGTGCAATTGAGCAGTTCTTC. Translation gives CASSLGIAGGAIEQFF.

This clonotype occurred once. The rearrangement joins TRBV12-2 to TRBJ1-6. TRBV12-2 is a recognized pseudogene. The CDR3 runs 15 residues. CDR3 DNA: TGTGCAAGTCGCTTAGAACGGGGTGTTAATTCACCCCTCCACTTT. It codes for CASRLERGVNSPLHF.

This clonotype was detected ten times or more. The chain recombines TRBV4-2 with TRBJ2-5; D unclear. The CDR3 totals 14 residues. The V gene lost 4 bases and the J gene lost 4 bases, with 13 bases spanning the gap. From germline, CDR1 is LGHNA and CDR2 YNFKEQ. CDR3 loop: CASSPDLGRETQYF. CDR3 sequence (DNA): TGTGCCAGCAGCCCCGACCTGGGAAGAGAGACCCAGTACTTC.

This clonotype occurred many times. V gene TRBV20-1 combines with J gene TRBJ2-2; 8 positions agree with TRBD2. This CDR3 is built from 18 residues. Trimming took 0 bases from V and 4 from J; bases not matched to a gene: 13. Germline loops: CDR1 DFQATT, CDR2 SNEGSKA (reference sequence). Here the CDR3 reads CSARDPRRTSGSTGELFF. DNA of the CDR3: TGCAGTGCTAGAGATCCGAGAAGAACTAGCGGTAGCACCGGGGAGCTGTTTTTT.

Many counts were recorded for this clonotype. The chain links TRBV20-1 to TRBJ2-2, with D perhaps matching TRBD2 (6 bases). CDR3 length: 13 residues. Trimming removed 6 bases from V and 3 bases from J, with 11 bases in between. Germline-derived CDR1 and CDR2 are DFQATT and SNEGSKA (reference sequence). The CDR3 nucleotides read TGCAGTGCACGGGGGACGTACACCGGGGAGCTGTTTTTT. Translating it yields CSARGTYTGELFF.